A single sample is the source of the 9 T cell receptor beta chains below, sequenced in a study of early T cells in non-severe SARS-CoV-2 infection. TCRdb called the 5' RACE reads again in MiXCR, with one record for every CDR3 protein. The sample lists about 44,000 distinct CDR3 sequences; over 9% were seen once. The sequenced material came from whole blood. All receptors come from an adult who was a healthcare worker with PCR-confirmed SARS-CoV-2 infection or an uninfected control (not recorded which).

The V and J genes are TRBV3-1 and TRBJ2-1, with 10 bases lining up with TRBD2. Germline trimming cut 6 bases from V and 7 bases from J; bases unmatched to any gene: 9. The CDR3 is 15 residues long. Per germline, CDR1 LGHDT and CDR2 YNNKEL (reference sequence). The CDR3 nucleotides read TGTGCCAGCAGAGCGTCTAGCGGGAGTGGAAATGAGCAGTTCTTC. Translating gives CASRASSGSGNEQFF.

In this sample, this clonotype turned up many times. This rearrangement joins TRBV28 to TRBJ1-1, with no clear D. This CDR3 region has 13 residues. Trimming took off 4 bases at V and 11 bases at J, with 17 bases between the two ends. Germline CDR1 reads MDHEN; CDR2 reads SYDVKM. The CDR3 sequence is CASSSFPHVWAFF. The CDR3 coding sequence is TGTGCCAGCAGTTCGTTTCCCCATGTGTGGGCTTTCTTT.

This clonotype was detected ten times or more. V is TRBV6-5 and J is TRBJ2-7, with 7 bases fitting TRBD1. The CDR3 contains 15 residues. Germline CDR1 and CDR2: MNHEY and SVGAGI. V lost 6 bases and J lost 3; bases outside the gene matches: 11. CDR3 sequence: CASRMDHRDSYEQYF. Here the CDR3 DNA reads TGTGCCAGCAGGATGGACCACCGGGACAGCTACGAGCAGTACTTC.

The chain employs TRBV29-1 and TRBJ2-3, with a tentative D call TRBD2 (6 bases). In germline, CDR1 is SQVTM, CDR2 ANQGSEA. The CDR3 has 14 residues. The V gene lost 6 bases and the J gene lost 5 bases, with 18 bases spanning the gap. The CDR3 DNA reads TGCAGCGTATCCGCCGGGAGTCAGGGAGATACGCAGTATTTT. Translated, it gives CSVSAGSQGDTQYF.

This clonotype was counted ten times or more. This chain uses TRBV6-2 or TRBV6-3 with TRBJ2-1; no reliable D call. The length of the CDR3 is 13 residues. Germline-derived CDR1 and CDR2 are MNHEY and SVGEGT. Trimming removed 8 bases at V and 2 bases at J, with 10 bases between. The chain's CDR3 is CASCSAPYNEQFF. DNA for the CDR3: TGTGCCAGCTGCTCTGCACCCTACAATGAGCAGTTCTTC.

The CDR3 region is CASSLGGTESLHF. CDR3 sequence (DNA): TGTGCCAGCAGCTTAGGTGGGACCGAATCCCTCCACTTT. This chain joins TRBV7-9 and TRBJ1-6, with D possibly matching TRBD1 (5 bases). The CDR3 is 13 amino acids. Germline CDR1 and CDR2: SEHNR and FQNEAQ (reference sequence). The germline V and J ends were trimmed by 1 base and 14 bases, with 12 bases remaining between them.

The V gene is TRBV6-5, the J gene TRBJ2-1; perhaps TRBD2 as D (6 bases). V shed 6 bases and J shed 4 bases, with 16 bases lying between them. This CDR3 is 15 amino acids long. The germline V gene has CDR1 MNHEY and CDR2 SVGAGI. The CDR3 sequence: CASSPKLGTYNEQFF. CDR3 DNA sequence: TGTGCCAGCAGCCCAAAACTAGGGACTTACAATGAGCAGTTCTTC.

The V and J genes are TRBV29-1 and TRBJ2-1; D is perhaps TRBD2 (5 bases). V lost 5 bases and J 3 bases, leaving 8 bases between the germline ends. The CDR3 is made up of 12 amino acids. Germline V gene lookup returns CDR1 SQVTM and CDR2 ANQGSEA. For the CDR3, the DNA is TGCAGCGTTTCCCGGGGCTACAATGAGCAGTTCTTC. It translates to CSVSRGYNEQFF.

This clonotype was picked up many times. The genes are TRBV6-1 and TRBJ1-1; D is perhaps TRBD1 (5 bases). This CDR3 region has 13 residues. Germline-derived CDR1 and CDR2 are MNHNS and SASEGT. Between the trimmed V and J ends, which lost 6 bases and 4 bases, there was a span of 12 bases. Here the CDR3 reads CASRSSGGTEAFF. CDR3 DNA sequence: TGTGCCAGCAGATCATCGGGGGGCACTGAAGCTTTCTTT.